This T cell receptor beta chain was recovered during a study of neurological immune-mediated disorders. The V gene's germline CDR1 is SQVTM and CDR2 ANQGSEA. CDR3 length: 11 residues. V lost 6 bases and J lost 4, with 7 bases in between. Many counts were recorded for this clonotype. Its specificity is unknown. TCRdb redid the calling of the 5' RACE reads with MiXCR, one entry per CDR3 protein. This repertoire shows approximately 30,000 distinct CDR3 sequences, about an eighth found once; its top ten account for 4% to 5.5%. Time point here: technical triplicate 2. Study-wide results and caveats: Falling below healthy controls, multiple sclerosis showed the least TCR clonal expansion, while HTLV-1-associated myelopathy showed the most.

This TCR came from a female donor with HTLV-1-associated myelopathy (HAM/TSP). Sequenced input: CD4+ T cells from blood. J is TRBJ2-1 and V is TRBV29-1; TRBD1 might be the D (6 bases). The CDR3 sequence is CSVGGYNEQFF. CDR3 coding DNA: TGCAGCGTAGGGGGTTACAATGAGCAGTTCTTC.